A single sample is the source of the 18 T cell receptor beta chains below, sequenced in a study of T cell repertoires in cytomegalovirus infection. TCRdb fed the reads into MiXCR, producing one record per CDR3 protein. The table has 200,000 to 300,000 distinct CDR3 sequences, about 13% seen once; the top ten hold 8.8%. The sample consisted of PBMCs. The receptors were sampled from a human donor in good health (CMV status not recorded). Some clones in this sample may be carry-over from other donors' samples.

CDR3 nucleotide sequence: TGTGCCAGCAGCATACAGGGCCACGAGCAGTACTTC. Protein product: CASSIQGHEQYF. This chain joins TRBV7-9 and TRBJ2-7, with TRBD1 as a possible D gene (6 bases). CDR3 length: 12 amino acids. The V end was cut by 5 bases, the J end by 5 bases, with 10 bases between. In germline, CDR1 is SEHNR, CDR2 FQNEAQ (reference sequence).

The gene calls are TRBV20-1 and TRBJ1-6, with 7 bases fitting TRBD1. This CDR3 comprises 16 residues. V shed 0 bases, J shed 9 bases, and the junction held 11 bases outside the gene matches. Germline V gene data show CDR1 as DFQATT and CDR2 as SNEGSKA (reference sequence). DNA for the CDR3: TGCAGTGCTAGAGATTGGACAGGTAGGGGGGGTTCACCCCTCCACTTT. Encoded protein: CSARDWTGRGGSPLHF.

This clonotype came up many times. This sequence joins TRBV28 and TRBJ1-5; D is unclear. The CDR3 is 13 amino acids. Germline V gene data show CDR1 as MDHEN and CDR2 as SYDVKM. V shed 1 base and J shed 6 bases, with 7 bases lying between them. The CDR3 here is CASSLLLGQPQHF. The CDR3 DNA follows: TGTGCCAGCAGTTTATTGCTGGGTCAGCCCCAGCATTTT.

This clonotype appeared once. The V and J genes are TRBV27 and TRBJ1-2; tentative D call: TRBD1 (6 bases). This CDR3 has 15 residues. Trimming shortened V by 5 bases and J by 4 bases, and 17 bases separated the two germline ends. CDR1 is MNHEY and CDR2 is SMNVEV in the germline V gene (reference sequence). CDR3 residues: CASSLYTGTFYGYTF. CDR3 DNA sequence: TGTGCCAGCAGTCTATATACAGGGACCTTCTATGGCTACACCTTC.

This clonotype was picked up many times. The chain is built from TRBV28 and TRBJ2-7; 10 nucleotides align to TRBD2. Germline CDR1 and CDR2: MDHEN and SYDVKM. Germline trimming cut 5 bases from V and 2 bases from J; bases unmatched to any gene: 6. This CDR3 has 15 residues. The CDR3 is CASSPGTSATYEQYF. CDR3 sequence (DNA): TGTGCCAGCAGTCCCGGGACTAGCGCGACCTACGAGCAGTACTTC.

This clonotype occurred many times. This chain connects TRBV7-2 to TRBJ2-2; D uncertain. Trimming took 1 base from V and 4 from J, leaving 7 bases between them. The germline gives CDR1 SGHTA, CDR2 FQGNSA. This CDR3 region has 14 residues. In DNA form, the CDR3 reads TGTGCCAGCAGCTTAGGGCCTACCACCGGGGAGCTGTTTTTT. Amino acid sequence: CASSLGPTTGELFF.

This clonotype came up a few times. The J gene is TRBJ1-1, the V gene TRBV20-1; no clear D. Germline CDR1 is DFQATT and CDR2 is SNEGSKA (reference sequence). Trimming took off 3 bases at V and 3 bases at J, with 8 bases between the two ends. The CDR3 is made up of 12 amino acids. CDR3 sequence (DNA): TGCAGTGCTAGGCAAAGGGACACTGAAGCTTTCTTT. It yields the protein CSARQRDTEAFF.

This clonotype was found a few times. This chain joins TRBV19 and TRBJ2-2; the match to TRBD2 covers 12 bases. V was pared by 7 bases and J by 3 bases, with 6 bases of the junction left unmatched. This CDR3 has 16 residues. Per germline, CDR1 LNHDA and CDR2 SQIVND (reference sequence). For the CDR3, the DNA is TGTGCCAGTACGGCTAGCGGGAGGGCCGACACCGGGGAGCTGTTTTTT. This translates into CASTASGRADTGELFF. The full variable domain, in which reference TRBV19 and TRBJ2-2 provide the parts outside the CDR3, is DGGITQSPKYLFRKEGQNVTLSCEQNLNHDAMYWYRQDPGQGLRLIYYSQIVNDFQKGDIAEGYSVSREKKESFPLTVTSAQKNPTAFYLCASTASGRADTGELFFGEGSRLTVL.

This clonotype was seen a handful of times. This rearrangement joins TRBV20-1 to TRBJ2-3; tentatively, D is TRBD2 (6 bases). Trimming shortened V by 0 bases and J by 2 bases, and 12 bases separated the two germline ends. The CDR3 totals 15 residues. Germline CDR1 reads DFQATT; CDR2 reads SNEGSKA (reference sequence). CDR3 bases: TGCAGTGCTAGAGATCAATGGCGGGACACAGATACGCAGTATTTT. Its translation: CSARDQWRDTDTQYF.

The J gene is TRBJ2-5, the V gene TRBV29-1; D is unresolved. The V gene lost 7 bases and the J gene lost 5 bases, with 17 bases spanning the gap. CDR1 is SQVTM, CDR2 ANQGSEA, per germline. The CDR3 runs 13 residues. In DNA, the CDR3 is TGCAGCGCTGAGACCGATGCCCCGGAGACCCAGTACTTC. Translation: CSAETDAPETQYF.

This clonotype was seen repeatedly, ten times or more. The chain combines TRBV12-3 or TRBV12-4 with TRBJ1-2; D perhaps matches TRBD1 (5 bases). The CDR3 sequence is 16 residues long. The V end was cut by 6 bases, the J end by 6 bases, with 23 bases between. Here the CDR3 DNA reads TGTGCCAGCAGCTCCGGGACTCTAGCTACTCGTGATGGCTACACCTTC. This translates into CASSSGTLATRDGYTF.

In its sample, this clonotype was seen many times. The chain joins TRBV28 to TRBJ2-1; 9 bases fit TRBD2. The J segment lost 5 bases and the V segment lost 4 bases, leaving 12 bases of the junction unmatched. The CDR3 length is 17 residues. Germline V gives CDR1 MDHEN, CDR2 SYDVKM. The CDR3 reads CASSSGARLAVNNEQFF. The CDR3, as DNA: TGTGCCAGCAGTTCAGGCGCCCGACTAGCGGTCAACAATGAGCAGTTCTTC.

This clonotype was seen at least ten times. This chain joins TRBV27 and TRBJ2-2, with 9 bases that match TRBD1. The CDR3 covers 15 residues. CDR1 MNHEY and CDR2 SMNVEV come from the germline V gene (reference sequence). The V and J ends lost 8 bases and 5 bases, in that order; junction bases with no gene match: 9. The CDR3 DNA follows: TGTGCCAGCCGACTTGGACAGGGGCAGACCGGGGAGCTGTTTTTT. Protein sequence: CASRLGQGQTGELFF.

This clonotype was seen at least ten times. This chain connects TRBV4-2 to TRBJ2-7; weak D call: TRBD1 (6 bases). Germline loops: CDR1 LGHNA, CDR2 YNFKEQ. The CDR3 sequence is 12 residues long. V was cut by 3 bases and J by 9 bases, with 12 bases left in between. The CDR3 spells CASSQDSFSQYF. The CDR3 DNA sequence: TGTGCCAGCAGCCAGGACAGTTTCTCGCAGTACTTC.

V is TRBV28 and J is TRBJ2-1; TRBD2 agrees at 8 bases. This CDR3 spans 13 amino acids. J was trimmed by 6 bases and V by 10 bases; bases with no gene match: 8. Germline assignment: CDR1 MDHEN and CDR2 SYDVKM. The CDR3 DNA is TGTGCCATCTCGGGACTAGTCGCCAATGAGCAGTTCTTC. It is translated as CAISGLVANEQFF.

There are a few counts of this clonotype. This chain uses TRBV29-1 with TRBJ2-7; no clear D. The V end was cut by 3 bases, the J end by 6 bases, with 12 bases between. From germline, CDR1 is SQVTM and CDR2 ANQGSEA. The CDR3 has 12 residues. For the CDR3, the DNA is TGCAGCGTTGAGTCCAGGACGGGCGAGCAGTACTTC. It specifies CSVESRTGEQYF.

At least ten counts were recorded for this clonotype. The chain is built from TRBV7-7 and TRBJ2-5, with D possibly being TRBD1 (6 bases). The CDR3 has 13 residues. Trimming shortened V by 4 bases and J by 2 bases, and 8 bases separated the two germline ends. Germline V CDR1 and CDR2: SSHAT, FNYEAQ (reference sequence). CDR3 DNA: TGTGCCAGCAGCTCGACAGGACAAGAGACCCAGTACTTC. It encodes CASSSTGQETQYF. Drawing the rest from reference TRBV7-7 and TRBJ2-5, the complete variable domain is GAGVSQSPRYKVTKRGQDVTLRCDPISSHATLYWYQQALGQGPEFLTYFNYEAQPDKSGLPSDRFSAERPEGSISTLTIQRTEQRDSAMYRCASSSTGQETQYFGPGTRLLVL.

This clonotype has a count of ten or more. This chain joins TRBV6-2 or TRBV6-3 and TRBJ1-2; TRBD1 might be the D (5 bases). Trimming left V 2 bases short and J 4 bases short, with 14 bases between. Germline V gives CDR1 MNHEY, CDR2 SVGEGT. The length of the CDR3 is 15 residues. The CDR3 region is CASSYRPATGYGYTF. The DNA of the CDR3 is TGTGCCAGCAGTTACAGGCCAGCCACAGGCTATGGCTACACCTTC.